The 27 T cell receptor beta chains in this list originate from one sample, sequenced in a study of shared clonotypes between healthy human individuals. The data were produced by immunoSEQ multiplex PCR, yet TCRdb's version contains in-frame clones alone and is incomplete. The sample has around 620,000 clones, around 95% seen once; the top ten hold 0.11%. Naive CD8 isolation took CD45RO-negative cells positively selected for CCR7 and excluded terminally differentiated effector memory CD45RA+ cells. The sequenced material came from naive CD8+ T cells sorted from blood. These receptors originate from a woman in her twenties or thirties in good health.

This chain connects TRBV28 to TRBJ2-7, with a weak D call TRBD1 (6 bases). The CDR3 consists of 13 residues. Germline V gene lookup returns CDR1 MDHEN and CDR2 SYDVKM. With 9 bases removed from V and 1 base from J, the gap between germline ends came to 13 bases. CDR3 DNA sequence: TGTGCCAGTCACAGGGTGGCTTCCTACGAGCAGTACTTC. Amino acid sequence: CASHRVASYEQYF. The full variable domain, with the rest looked up from reference TRBV28 and TRBJ2-7, is DVKVTQSSRYLVKRTGEKVFLECVQDMDHENMFWYRQDPGLGLRLIYFSYDVKMKEKGDIPEGYSVSREKKERFSLILESASTNQTSMYLCASHRVASYEQYFGPGTRLTVT.

The genes are TRBV27 and TRBJ2-7; D remains ambiguous. The CDR3 spans 13 residues. The ends were cut back, 0 bases at V and 4 bases at J, with 7 bases in the middle. Germline values: CDR1 MNHEY, CDR2 SMNVEV (reference sequence). The CDR3 here is CASSLSVLYEQYF. CDR3 DNA sequence: TGTGCCAGCAGTTTATCGGTCTTATACGAGCAGTACTTC.

This clone is a singleton in its sample. This rearrangement joins TRBV28 to TRBJ1-5, with D unresolved. This CDR3 comprises 15 residues. CDR1 is MDHEN, CDR2 SYDVKM, per germline. V was trimmed by 7 bases and J by 3 bases, leaving 16 bases between them. The CDR3 bases are TGTGCCAGCATTTTCGCTGGGCGGAACAATCAGCCCCAGCATTTT. This gives the protein CASIFAGRNNQPQHF.

Points on this clone: Other DNA sequences in the sample encode the same CDR3. This chain links TRBV19 with TRBJ2-2; D not certain. This CDR3 comprises 13 residues. V was clipped by 1 base and J by 2 bases, with 2 bases between them. Germline lookup yields CDR1 LNHDA and CDR2 SQIVND (reference sequence). The CDR3 loop is CASSIANTGELFF. The CDR3 region has the DNA TGTGCCAGTAGTATAGCTAACACCGGGGAGCTGTTTTTT.

The count of this clone is one. The chain carries TRBV11-2 and TRBJ1-1, with D unclear. The CDR3 sequence is 12 residues long. CDR1 is SGHAT and CDR2 is FQNNGV in the germline V gene. V was shortened by 1 base and J by 7 bases, with 7 bases between the two germline ends. DNA of the CDR3: TGTGCCAGCAGCTTAGCTGGCGTTGAAGCTTTCTTT. It translates to CASSLAGVEAFF.

The chain joins TRBV4-1 to TRBJ2-7, with 12 positions matching TRBD2. CDR1 is MGHRA, CDR2 YSYEKL, per germline. This CDR3 has 17 residues. V lost 2 bases, J lost 3 bases, and 8 bases stayed unmatched. CDR3 bases: TGCGCCAGCAGCCAACCTCCTAGCGGGAGGGCTTACTACGAGCAGTACTTC. Translating gives CASSQPPSGRAYYEQYF.

V is TRBV28 and J is TRBJ2-7, with 7 bases identical to TRBD1. Per germline, CDR1 MDHEN and CDR2 SYDVKM. Germline trimming cut 5 bases from V and 4 bases from J; bases unmatched to any gene: 2. The CDR3 has 12 amino acids. The CDR3 protein is CASSDRVYEQYF. The DNA of the CDR3 is TGTGCCAGCAGTGACAGGGTATACGAGCAGTACTTC.

The V call is TRBV6-1, the J call TRBJ2-7; D is unresolved. The ends were cut back, 4 bases at V and 3 bases at J, with 22 bases in the middle. This CDR3 has 17 residues. Germline V lookup: CDR1 MNHNS, CDR2 SASEGT. The CDR3 coding sequence is TGTGCCAGCAGTGTGAGGTACCGGCGGCAGGCCGACTACGAGCAGTACTTC. Translated: CASSVRYRRQADYEQYF.

The chain has TRBV5-6 and TRBJ2-2; 7 bases match TRBD2. V lost 2 bases, J lost 3 bases, and 1 base stayed unmatched. The CDR3 sequence is 14 residues long. Per germline, CDR1 SGHDT and CDR2 YYEEEE. The CDR3 coding sequence is TGTGCCAGCAGCTTCCGGGAGGACACCGGGGAGCTGTTTTTT. This gives the protein CASSFREDTGELFF.

The J gene is TRBJ2-3, the V gene TRBV27, with D unclear. Germline CDR1 is MNHEY and CDR2 is SMNVEV (reference sequence). There are 13 residues in the CDR3. V dropped 2 bases and J dropped 4 bases, with 7 bases sitting between them. CDR3 coding DNA: TGTGCCAGCAGTTTAATCTCCTCAGATACGCAGTATTTT. Amino acid sequence: CASSLISSDTQYF.

The chain joins TRBV5-1 to TRBJ2-5; 9 bases align to TRBD1. The CDR3 totals 15 residues. The germline CDR1 and CDR2 sequences are SGHRS and YFSETQ. V shed 4 bases, J shed 3 bases, and the junction held 7 bases outside the gene matches. Written as DNA, the CDR3 is TGCGCCAGCAGCGCCGGGACAGGGTCCAAAGAGACCCAGTACTTC. This sequence encodes CASSAGTGSKETQYF. Full variable domain (outside the CDR3, taken from reference TRBV5-1 and TRBJ2-5): KAGVTQTPRYLIKTRGQQVTLSCSPISGHRSVSWYQQTPGQGLQFLFEYFSETQRNKGNFPGRFSGRQFSNSRSEMNVSTLELGDSALYLCASSAGTGSKETQYFGPGTRLLVL.

The chain joins TRBV4-2 to TRBJ2-7; no clear D. V lost 0 bases and J 3 bases, leaving 15 bases between the germline ends. The germline CDR1 and CDR2 sequences are LGHNA and YNFKEQ. The CDR3 contains 16 residues. The DNA of the CDR3 is TGTGCCAGCAGCCAAGAGGGCTTCTCAGTTGGCTACGAGCAGTACTTC. This codes for CASSQEGFSVGYEQYF.

The gene calls are TRBV28 and TRBJ2-7, with D tentatively TRBD1 (5 bases). The CDR3 loop spans 15 amino acids. V shed 2 bases and J shed 2 bases, with 13 bases lying between them. Germline CDR1 MDHEN, CDR2 SYDVKM. CDR3: CASSLRPGQPYEQYF. The CDR3 DNA is TGTGCCAGCAGTTTAAGACCCGGACAACCCTACGAGCAGTACTTC.

V and J are TRBV27 and TRBJ1-6, with a weak D call TRBD1 (5 bases). In germline, CDR1 is MNHEY, CDR2 SMNVEV (reference sequence). V lost 6 bases, J lost 3 bases, and 15 bases lay in between. The CDR3 has 16 amino acids. Here the CDR3 DNA reads TGTGCCAGCAGCCGGGGGAGCGGGTACTATAATTCACCCCTCCACTTT. It translates to CASSRGSGYYNSPLHF.

The V gene is TRBV9, the J gene TRBJ2-7; the D is unclear. The CDR3 runs 17 residues. Germline CDR1 and CDR2: SGDLS and YYNGEE. Between the trimmed V and J ends, which lost 0 bases and 5 bases, there was a span of 21 bases. CDR3 in DNA: TGTGCCAGCAGCGTAGTACCCCGCGTGGGTAGCTTCGACGAGCAGTACTTC. It encodes CASSVVPRVGSFDEQYF.

Here the CDR3 reads CASSLPTRDGYYEQYF. CDR3 in DNA: TGTGCCAGCAGCTTACCGACCCGGGACGGATACTACGAGCAGTACTTC. The chain recombines TRBV7-9 with TRBJ2-7; D tentatively reads TRBD1 or TRBD2 (5 bases each). Germline V gene sequence: CDR1 SEHNR, CDR2 FQNEAQ (reference sequence). The CDR3 contains 16 residues. V shed 2 bases and J shed 3 bases, with 17 bases lying between them.

The chain recombines TRBV10-3 with TRBJ2-5; unclear D gene. The end of the DNA aligns better with TRBJ2-7, so the J call may be wrong. Germline V gene data show CDR1 as ENHRY and CDR2 as SYGVKD. This CDR3 spans 13 amino acids. As DNA, the CDR3 is TGTGTCGTGCGCGGTGTCGAATCCTACGAGCAGTACTTC. Amino acid sequence: CVVRGVESYEQYF.

The CDR3 sequence: CASSEGHPSNEQFF. The CDR3 nucleotides read TGTGCCAGCAGTGAGGGCCACCCTTCCAATGAGCAGTTCTTC. The rearrangement links TRBV6-1 to TRBJ2-1; D unresolved. Germline V gene lookup returns CDR1 MNHNS and CDR2 SASEGT. There are 14 residues in the CDR3. The V end lost 3 bases, the J end lost 6 bases, and 12 bases lay between the germline ends.

The rearrangement joins TRBV19 to TRBJ2-2, with TRBD1 matching over 8 bases. The J segment lost 5 bases and the V segment lost 5 bases, leaving 4 bases of the junction unmatched. Looked up from germline, CDR1 is LNHDA and CDR2 is SQIVND (reference sequence). The CDR3 is made up of 14 amino acids. The CDR3 nucleotides read TGTGCCAGTAGTCCCGGACAGGGAACCGGGGAGCTGTTTTTT. This sequence encodes CASSPGQGTGELFF.

Notes on this clone: Other DNA sequences in the same sample also yield this CDR3. The rearrangement links TRBV9 to TRBJ2-7, with TRBD1 matching over 7 bases. V lost 4 bases, J lost 2 bases, and 9 bases stayed unmatched. Germline V gene data show CDR1 as SGDLS and CDR2 as YYNGEE. This CDR3 has 15 residues. The CDR3 DNA sequence: TGTGCCAGCAGCCCTACCCGGGACAGCCCCTACGAGCAGTACTTC. Translating gives CASSPTRDSPYEQYF.

The chain links TRBV9 to TRBJ2-7; D is undetermined. This CDR3 is 13 amino acids long. CDR1 and CDR2 from the germline V gene are SGDLS and YYNGEE. V lost 0 bases and J 6 bases, leaving 10 bases between the germline ends. CDR3 protein: CASSVDPASEQYF. In nucleotides, the CDR3 is TGTGCCAGCAGCGTAGATCCAGCTTCCGAGCAGTACTTC.

The rearrangement links TRBV5-6 to TRBJ2-3; 7 positions agree with TRBD1. The V gene's germline CDR1 is SGHDT and CDR2 YYEEEE. This CDR3 contains 16 residues. Germline trimming cut 4 bases from V and 0 bases from J; bases unmatched to any gene: 8. CDR3 bases: TGTGCCAGCAGCCCCGCAGGGGGTGGGAGCACAGATACGCAGTATTTT. This translates into CASSPAGGGSTDTQYF.

The chain recombines TRBV27 with TRBJ1-5; D call uncertain. This CDR3 has 14 residues. V was trimmed by 1 base and J by 7 bases, leaving 11 bases between them. CDR1 is MNHEY, CDR2 SMNVEV, per germline (reference sequence). CDR3 protein: CASSLLVGLQPQHF. DNA of the CDR3: TGTGCCAGCAGTTTATTGGTAGGGCTACAGCCCCAGCATTTT.

The gene calls are TRBV5-1 and TRBJ2-3; D may be TRBD1 (6 bases). Trimming left V 0 bases short and J 1 base short, with 12 bases between. Germline CDR1 is SGHRS and CDR2 is YFSETQ. CDR3 size: 16 residues. The CDR3 region is CASSLDGAGGTDTQYF. For the CDR3, the DNA is TGCGCCAGCAGCTTGGATGGGGCAGGGGGCACAGATACGCAGTATTTT.

The chain is built from TRBV6-1 and TRBJ1-5; TRBD1 matches 7 bases. The germline CDR1 and CDR2 sequences are MNHNS and SASEGT. This CDR3 region has 13 residues. The ends lost 8 bases at V and 9 bases at J; junction bases unmatched: 10. CDR3 DNA: TGTGCCAGCGGGACAGTTGCTGTAGTGCCCCAGCATTTT. It is translated as CASGTVAVVPQHF.

The gene calls are TRBV11-3 and TRBJ2-1; D perhaps matches TRBD2 (5 bases). The germline V and J ends were trimmed by 7 bases and 2 bases, with 12 bases remaining between them. Germline V CDR1 and CDR2: SGHNT, YENEEA. The CDR3 runs to 14 residues. The CDR3 loop reads CASNPEGPYNEQFF. DNA of the CDR3: TGTGCCAGCAACCCCGAGGGTCCCTACAATGAGCAGTTCTTC.

With respect to this clone: The identical CDR3 is also encoded by other nucleotide sequences in the sample. This chain uses TRBV20-1 with TRBJ1-2; 7 bases match TRBD1. The V and J ends lost 3 bases and 5 bases, in that order; junction bases with no gene match: 0. CDR1 is DFQATT, CDR2 SNEGSKA, per germline (reference sequence). The CDR3 is made up of 11 amino acids. The CDR3 DNA is TGCAGTGCTAGGACAGGGTATGGCTACACCTTC. Translation gives CSARTGYGYTF.